This TCR beta chain came from a study of blood T cell repertoires in COVID-19. Overall study context: Sample material is recorded as cDNA or gDNA derived from T cells, B-cell-depleted T cells, or PBMCs.

V trimming: 6 bases; J trimming: 5 bases; junction bases outside the gene matches: 4. Germline V gene sequence: CDR1 SQVTM, CDR2 ANQGSEA. The CDR3 totals 13 residues. Assay: immunoSEQ multiplex PCR; the TCRdb copy retains only in-frame clones and omits some. The sample shows about 300,000 clones, nearly 90% of them seen only once. The sequencing sample was made of peripheral blood. The chain joins TRBV29-1 to TRBJ1-4; 9 nucleotides agree with TRBD1. The TCR originated in a man younger than 35 with active or convalescent COVID-19. The CDR3 sequence is CSVLGTGNEKLFF. DNA for the CDR3: TGCAGCGTCCTCGGGACAGGGAATGAAAAACTGTTTTTT.